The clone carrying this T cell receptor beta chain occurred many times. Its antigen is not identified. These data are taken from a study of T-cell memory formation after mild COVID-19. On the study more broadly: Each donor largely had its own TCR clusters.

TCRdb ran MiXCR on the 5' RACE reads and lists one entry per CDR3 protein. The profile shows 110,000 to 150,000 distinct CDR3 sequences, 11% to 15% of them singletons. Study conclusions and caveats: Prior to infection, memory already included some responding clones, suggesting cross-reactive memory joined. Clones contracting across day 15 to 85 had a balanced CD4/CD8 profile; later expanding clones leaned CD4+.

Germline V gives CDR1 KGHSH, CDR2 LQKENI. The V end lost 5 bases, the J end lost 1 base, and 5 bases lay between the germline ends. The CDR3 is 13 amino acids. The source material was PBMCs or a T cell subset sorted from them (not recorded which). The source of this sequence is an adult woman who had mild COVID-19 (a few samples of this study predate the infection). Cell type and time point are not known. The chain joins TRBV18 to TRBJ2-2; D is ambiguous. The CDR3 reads CASSIQNTGELFF. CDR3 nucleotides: TGTGCCAGCTCAATACAGAACACCGGGGAGCTGTTTTTT. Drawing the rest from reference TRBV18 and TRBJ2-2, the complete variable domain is NAGVMQNPRHLVRRRGQEARLRCSPMKGHSHVYWYRQLPEEGLKFMVYLQKENIIDESGMPKERFSAEFPKEGPSILRIQQVVRGDSAAYFCASSIQNTGELFFGEGSRLTVL.